These 9 T cell receptor beta chains were all obtained from the same sample, sequenced in a study of cytomegalovirus exposure and HLA in healthy donors. PCR primers comprised 60 Vbeta and 13 Jbeta primers. Profiled with immunoSEQ multiplex PCR; TCRdb holds only in-frame clones, not every one. The data contain about 130,000 clones, about two thirds of them seen just once; the ten biggest clones take up 2.9%. Sequenced sample: PBMCs. These receptors were collected from a human donor in good health.

This clone has more than one count but fewer than ten. The chain joins TRBV29-1 to TRBJ2-5; the match to TRBD2 covers 8 bases. With the DNA end fitting TRBJ2-7 better, the J assignment may be wrong. The CDR3 is 11 residues long. Germline CDR1 reads SQVTM; CDR2 reads ANQGSEA. The CDR3 DNA sequence: TGCAGCGTTCGGGAGGGGGACGAGCAGTACTTC. It yields the protein CSVREGDEQYF.

CDR3 coding DNA: TGCGCCAGCAGCTTGGCCCGGGGGGGGTATGGCTACACCTTC. Its protein is CASSLARGGYGYTF. The V call is TRBV5-1, the J call TRBJ1-2; D is possibly TRBD1 (5 bases). Germline loops: CDR1 SGHRS, CDR2 YFSETQ. Trimming left V 0 bases short and J 5 bases short, with 11 bases between. The CDR3 totals 14 residues.

The chain combines TRBV7-6 with TRBJ2-7; maybe TRBD1 (6 bases). This CDR3 contains 13 residues. The germline CDR1 and CDR2 sequences are SGHVS and FNYEAQ. Trimming took off 5 bases at V and 3 bases at J, with 11 bases between the two ends. In DNA form, the CDR3 reads TGTGCCAGCAGCATCCGACAGGACTACGAGCAGTACTTC. This sequence encodes CASSIRQDYEQYF.

This clone was seen once. The J gene is TRBJ2-7, the V gene TRBV7-8, with D maybe TRBD2 (5 bases). V was shortened by 5 bases and J by 3 bases, with 20 bases between the two germline ends. The CDR3 totals 16 residues. The V gene's germline CDR1 is SGHVS and CDR2 FQNEAQ. DNA for the CDR3: TGTGCCAGCAGCATGGCACCGAGGGTACCCGACTACGAGCAGTACTTC. Translated, it gives CASSMAPRVPDYEQYF.

V usage is TRBV28 and J usage is TRBJ1-5, with a tentative D call TRBD1 (6 bases). V lost 7 bases and J 6 bases, leaving 16 bases between the germline ends. Germline loops: CDR1 MDHEN, CDR2 SYDVKM. The CDR3 runs to 14 residues. CDR3 bases: TGTGCCAGCATCCCGGGGGGGCTGGGTCAGCCCCAGCATTTT. Encoded protein: CASIPGGLGQPQHF.

The J gene is TRBJ1-6, the V gene TRBV28, with 9 bases identical to TRBD1. J lost 9 bases, V lost 6 bases, and 9 bases had no gene match. Looked up from germline, CDR1 is MDHEN and CDR2 is SYDVKM. The CDR3 loop spans 15 amino acids. The CDR3 DNA reads as TGTGCCAGCAGAGTAGGGACAGGGAATTTTTCACCCCTCCACTTT. Translated: CASRVGTGNFSPLHF. The entire variable domain, with the rest obtained from reference TRBV28 and TRBJ1-6, is as follows: DVKVTQSSRYLVKRTGEKVFLECVQDMDHENMFWYRQDPGLGLRLIYFSYDVKMKEKGDIPEGYSVSREKKERFSLILESASTNQTSMYLCASRVGTGNFSPLHFGNGTRLTVT.

V gene TRBV5-1 combines with J gene TRBJ2-5; the D gene is possibly TRBD2 (6 bases). This CDR3 spans 16 amino acids. Per the germline V gene, CDR1 is SGHRS and CDR2 is YFSETQ. Between the trimmed V and J ends, which lost 1 base and 5 bases, there was a span of 18 bases. CDR3 nucleotides: TGCGCCAGCAGCTTGTATACCGGGGGAGGTAGGGAGACCCAGTACTTC. Encoded protein: CASSLYTGGGRETQYF.

The chain employs TRBV6-5 and TRBJ1-4; TRBD1 matches 9 bases. Per the germline V gene, CDR1 is MNHEY and CDR2 is SVGAGI. CDR3 length: 14 amino acids. The ends lost 6 bases at V and 5 bases at J; junction bases unmatched: 4. The CDR3 region has the DNA TGTGCCAGCAGAGGGACAGGGCTGAATGAAAAACTGTTTTTT. Its protein is CASRGTGLNEKLFF.

The chain uses TRBV6-5 and TRBJ2-7; D perhaps matches TRBD2 (6 bases). Trimming removed 1 base at V and 6 bases at J, with 10 bases between. This CDR3 has 13 residues. Germline lookup yields CDR1 MNHEY and CDR2 SVGAGI. This CDR3 reads CASSYFTGGEQYF. As DNA, the CDR3 is TGTGCCAGCAGTTACTTCACCGGGGGCGAGCAGTACTTC.